The entry below gives a single TCR beta chain sequence along with its context. Using immunoSEQ multiplex PCR, the repertoire was profiled, and TCRdb retains in-frame clones only, with some absent. This table has some 700,000 clones, roughly 90% appearing once. The source of the sample is a study of shared T cell receptors in the human thymus. The sample also formed part of further work on human thymus T cells. This second report adds: The donors were infants in Finland with congenital heart defects, otherwise immunologically healthy. Resections removed during corrective heart surgery provided the thymus tissue used. Apparent skewing of V and J gene usage characterized both thymic and blood repertoires. Related work showed strongly overlapping thymic repertoires across unrelated individuals.

The sample consisted of thymocytes. The sequence was obtained from a boy less than two years old with a congenital heart defect.

The CDR3 sequence is CASSYGTGQETQYF. CDR3 nucleotides: TGTGCCAGCAGTTACGGGACAGGCCAAGAGACCCAGTACTTC. The chain employs TRBV6-7 and TRBJ2-5, with 8 bases aligning to TRBD1. TRBV6-7 carries the ORF label, with uncertain function. After removal of 2 bases from V and 1 base from J, the junction contained 0 bases not matched to a gene. The CDR3 spans 14 residues.